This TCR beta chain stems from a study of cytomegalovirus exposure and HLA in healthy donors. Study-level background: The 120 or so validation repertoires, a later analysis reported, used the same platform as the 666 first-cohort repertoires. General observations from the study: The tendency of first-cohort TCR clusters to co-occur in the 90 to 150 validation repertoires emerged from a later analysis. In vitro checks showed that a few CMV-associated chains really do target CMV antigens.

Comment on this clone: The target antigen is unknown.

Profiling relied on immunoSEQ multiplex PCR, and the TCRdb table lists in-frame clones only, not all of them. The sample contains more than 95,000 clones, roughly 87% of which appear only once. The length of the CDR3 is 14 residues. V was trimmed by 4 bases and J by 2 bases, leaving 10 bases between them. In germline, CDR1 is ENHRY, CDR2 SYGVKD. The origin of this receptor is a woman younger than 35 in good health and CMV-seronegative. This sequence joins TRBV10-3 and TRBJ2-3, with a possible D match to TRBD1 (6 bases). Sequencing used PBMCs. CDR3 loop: CAISANRDTDTQYF. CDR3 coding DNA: TGTGCCATCAGTGCAAACAGGGACACAGATACGCAGTATTTT.